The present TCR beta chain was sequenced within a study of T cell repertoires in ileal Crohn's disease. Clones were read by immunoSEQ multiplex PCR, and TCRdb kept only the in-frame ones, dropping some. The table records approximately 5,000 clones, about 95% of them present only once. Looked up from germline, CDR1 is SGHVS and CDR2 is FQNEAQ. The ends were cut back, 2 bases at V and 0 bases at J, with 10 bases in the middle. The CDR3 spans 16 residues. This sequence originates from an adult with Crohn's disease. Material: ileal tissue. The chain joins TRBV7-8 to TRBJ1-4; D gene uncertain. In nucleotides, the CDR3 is TGTGCCAGCAGCTTAATGGCGGCAGCAACTAATGAAAAACTGTTTTTT. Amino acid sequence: CASSLMAAATNEKLFF. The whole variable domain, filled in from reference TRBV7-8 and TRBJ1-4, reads GAGVSQSPRYKVAKRGQDVALRCDPISGHVSLFWYQQALGQGPEFLTYFQNEAQLDKSGLPSDRFFAERPEGSVSTLKIQRTQQEDSAVYLCASSLMAAATNEKLFFGSGTQLSVL.